This T cell receptor beta chain was documented in a study of blood T cell repertoires in COVID-19. Study-level information: T cells, B-cell-depleted T cells, or PBMCs supplied cDNA or gDNA.

As handled by the study authors: Estimation of nucleated cell counts relied on the amplification of reference gene primers. Clones were sequenced by immunoSEQ multiplex PCR, and TCRdb holds only the in-frame ones, with some missing. V and J calls and clone size are given by that table; D and trimming were obtained from the DNA. This sample carries roughly 18,000 clones, more than 70% of them seen once, and the ten largest clones take around 9.6%. This CDR3 is built from 16 residues. Germline values: CDR1 SEHNR, CDR2 FQNEAQ (reference sequence). V lost 2 bases, J lost 4 bases, and 17 bases lay in between.

Material: peripheral blood. The rearrangement uses TRBV7-9 and TRBJ1-1, with a tentative D call TRBD1 (6 bases). This TCR was sampled from a man in his forties or fifties with active COVID-19. CDR3 nucleotide sequence: TGTGCCAGCAGCTTACTCGCGGGGGGGCCCCCCACTGAAGCTTTCTTT. It specifies CASSLLAGGPPTEAFF. Full variable domain (remainder filled in from reference TRBV7-9 and TRBJ1-1): DTGVSQNPRHKITKRGQNVTFRCDPISEHNRLYWYRQTLGQGPEFLTYFQNEAQLEKSRLLSDRFSAERPKGSFSTLEIQRTEQGDSAMYLCASSLLAGGPPTEAFFGQGTRLTVV.